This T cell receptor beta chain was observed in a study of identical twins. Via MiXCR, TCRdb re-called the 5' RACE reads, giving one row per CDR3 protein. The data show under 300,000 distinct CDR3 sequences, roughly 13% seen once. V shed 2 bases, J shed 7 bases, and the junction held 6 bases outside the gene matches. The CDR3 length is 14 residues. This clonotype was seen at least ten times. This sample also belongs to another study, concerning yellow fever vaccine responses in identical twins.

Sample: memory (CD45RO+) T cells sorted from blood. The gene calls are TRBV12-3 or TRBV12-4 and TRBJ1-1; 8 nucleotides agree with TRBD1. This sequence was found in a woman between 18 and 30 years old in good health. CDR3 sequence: CASSLPGGAGEAFF. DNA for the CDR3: TGTGCCAGCAGTTTACCAGGGGGCGCAGGTGAAGCTTTCTTT.